The entry below gives a single T cell receptor (beta chain) sequence along with its context. Only one count was recorded for this clone. The antigen it binds to is not known. Per-nucleotide qualities are absent, and no much larger clonotype sits a single base away. The meaning of the sample's time point label: cells obtained before transplantation from donor or recipient. CD3+CD4+ and CD3+CD8+ populations were FACS-sorted from unstimulated pre-transplant donor and recipient cells taken from spleen or lymph nodes. This specimen belongs to a study of graft-versus-host responses after intestinal transplantation (dated by TCRdb to 2020 to 2023). Looking at the study overall: Multivisceral, liver-intestinal, or isolated intestinal transplants were received by the recipients. After intestinal transplantation, graft-versus-host and host-versus-graft alloreactive T cell clones in the graft, circulation and bone marrow were tracked using bulk TCR-beta CDR3 sequencing. Alloreactive clones were identified by sequencing pre-transplant mixed lymphocyte reaction products and comparing them with unstimulated pre-transplant donor and recipient T cells. The cohort enrolled about two dozen intestinal transplant recipients, one of whom was a retransplant, and 3 patients without pretransplant specimens were excluded. Donor T cell macrochimerism was defined as a peak of at least 4% donor T cells among recipient peripheral blood mononuclear cells. Rather than going through the commercial service, samples from three later patients were sequenced in-house on an Illumina MiSeq and processed with MiXCR. Every recipient was given anti-thymocyte globulin induction, then maintenance tacrolimus and steroids for 2 to 4 years.

The paper as a whole reports these results and caveats: Early after transplant, peak levels of circulating GvH clones were associated with declines in HvG clones. GvH clones turned up in recipient bone marrow, with some appearing earlier in ileal mucosa or blood, a pattern consistent with an intestinal mucosal origin. Conclusions were limited by the relatively low number and heterogeneity of intestinal transplant patients. Patients with donor T cell macrochimerism had high GvH to HvG T cell clonal ratios in their allografts.

Library prep was done by the immunoSEQ multiplex PCR assay. For most patients, genomic DNA was isolated with the Qiagen DNeasy Blood and Tissue Kit and shipped frozen to Adaptive Biotechnologies for TCR sequencing. For most patients, high-throughput TCR-beta CDR3 sequencing of genomic DNA was performed by Adaptive Biotechnologies. Per the source publication's procedure: TCR sequencing data were retrieved from Adaptive's ImmunoSEQ software for around 19 patients, whereas three other patients were processed with MiXCR and VDJtools. CD4 versus CD8 sorting errors were corrected by removing sequences found in both subsets at a frequency ratio below 5:1. CDR3 nucleotide sequences shared between donor and recipient were removed because the origin of such sequences could not be assigned. To count as alloreactive, a clone needed at least 2-fold expansion over unstimulated cells and a minimum CFSE-low frequency of 0.002% (template counts) or 0.001% (read counts). Clones detected in sequenced pre-transplant spleen, lymph node, or MLR CFSE-low populations of the donor or recipient were defined as mappable. The cumulative frequency of alloreactive clones was calculated as a percentage of all sequences, weighted by copy number. What TCRdb holds here is the immuneACCESS table cut down to in-frame rearrangements. Part of the clones is not present; checked against another copy, under half of the missing clones reflect an unresolved V gene, and the others are unexplained. V and J calls and clone size are copied from that table; D and trimming were computed from the DNA. The sample yields over 100,000 clones; approximately 93% were counted once. The ten biggest clones cover around 1.2% of the sample.

The origin of this receptor is a human donor who was the organ donor for an intestinal transplant. The source was unstimulated CD8+ T cells sorted from spleen or lymph node cells, collected before transplant.

The CDR3 region reads CASSGYTGELFF. DNA sequence: TGTGCCAGCAGTGGCTACACCGGGGAGCTGTTTTTT. Here the chain combines TRBV27 and TRBJ2-2; a confident D gene designation cannot be given. Including cysteine and phenylalanine, the CDR3 has 12 amino acids. The DNA shown is the 36-base CDR3, in frame from base 1. Based on the germline V gene (reference sequence), the CDR1 and CDR2 sequences are MNHEY and SMNVEV. V is reduced by 5 bases and J by 3 bases, leaving a spacing of 4 bases between them.